The 10 T cell receptor beta chains reported below all come from one sample, sequenced in a study of blood T cell repertoires in COVID-19. This table comes from immunoSEQ multiplex PCR, and its TCRdb copy is limited to in-frame clones, with some not included. The profile shows 270,000 or so clones, around 86% of them singletons. Source material: peripheral blood. The receptors derive from a woman in her 30s with active or convalescent COVID-19.

The chain is built from TRBV7-2 and TRBJ2-1, with TRBD1 identical over 12 bases. CDR3 size: 18 residues. Unmatched junction bases numbered 15, after V lost 7 bases and J lost 5 bases. The germline V gene encodes CDR1 SGHTA and CDR2 FQGNSA. The CDR3, as DNA: TGTGCCAGCACCCGCCGGGACAGGGGGCTGTCGACTGACAATGAGCAGTTCTTC. Translated: CASTRRDRGLSTDNEQFF. Full variable domain (missing parts from reference TRBV7-2 and TRBJ2-1): GAGVSQSPSNKVTEKGKDVELRCDPISGHTALYWYRQSLGQGLEFLIYFQGNSAPDKSGLPSDRFSAERTGGSVSTLTIQRTQQEDSAVYLCASTRRDRGLSTDNEQFFGPGTRLTVL.

This clone is a singleton in its sample. The rearrangement links TRBV5-4 to TRBJ2-2; unclear D gene. The CDR3 consists of 15 residues. V was clipped by 4 bases and J by 4 bases, with 14 bases between them. The germline CDR1 and CDR2 sequences are SGHNT and YYREEE (reference sequence). The CDR3 reads CASSPQSGFTGELFF. The CDR3 DNA reads as TGTGCCAGCAGCCCCCAATCCGGGTTCACCGGGGAGCTGTTTTTT. Full variable domain (rest looked up from reference TRBV5-4 and TRBJ2-2): ETGVTQSPTHLIKTRGQQVTLRCSSQSGHNTVSWYQQALGQGPQFIFQYYREEENGRGNFPPRFSGLQFPNYSSELNVNALELDDSALYLCASSPQSGFTGELFFGEGSRLTVL.

The chain links TRBV15 to TRBJ1-4; D unclear. The CDR3 has 15 residues. From germline, CDR1 is LNHNV and CDR2 YYDKDF (reference sequence). With 1 base removed from V and 0 bases from J, the gap between germline ends came to 6 bases. The CDR3 sequence: CATSRVTATNEKLFF. The CDR3 DNA is TGTGCCACCAGCAGAGTAACAGCAACTAATGAAAAACTGTTTTTT. Looking up the rest from reference TRBV15 and TRBJ1-4 gives the full variable domain: DAMVIQNPRYQVTQFGKPVTLSCSQTLNHNVMYWYQQKSSQAPKLLFHYYDKDFNNEADTPDNFQSRRPNTSFCFLDIRSPGLGDTAMYLCATSRVTATNEKLFFGSGTQLSVL.

This clone was found once. The chain links TRBV27 to TRBJ2-7, with 9 bases matching TRBD1. From germline, CDR1 is MNHEY and CDR2 SMNVEV (reference sequence). This CDR3 spans 17 amino acids. V trimming: 0 bases; J trimming: 0 bases; junction bases outside the gene matches: 6. This chain's CDR3 is CASSLSTGTGNSYEQYF. The CDR3 DNA is TGTGCCAGCAGTTTATCGACGGGGACAGGGAACTCCTACGAGCAGTACTTC.

The gene calls are TRBV6-5 and TRBJ1-6; TRBD1 might be the D (5 bases). Per the germline V gene, CDR1 is MNHEY and CDR2 is SVGAGI. CDR3 length equals 14 residues. Trimming removed 5 bases from V and 10 bases from J, with 15 bases in between. For the CDR3, the DNA is TGTGCCAGCAGTCCTAGACAGAGCCCCTCACCCCTCCACTTT. Its translation is CASSPRQSPSPLHF.

The chain uses TRBV5-1 and TRBJ1-6; the match to TRBD1 covers 9 bases. Germline CDR1 and CDR2: SGHRS and YFSETQ. J was trimmed by 10 bases and V by 3 bases; bases with no gene match: 5. This CDR3 has 14 residues. The CDR3 DNA follows: TGCGCCAGCAGCTCGGGACAGGGATCCTCACCCCTCCACTTT. This translates into CASSSGQGSSPLHF.

J is TRBJ2-3 and V is TRBV7-8; a weak D match, TRBD2 (7 bases). V was trimmed by 5 bases and J by 4 bases, leaving 19 bases between them. Per germline, CDR1 SGHVS and CDR2 FQNEAQ. The CDR3 covers 16 residues. Written as DNA, the CDR3 is TGTGCCAGCAGCCGAGGGGGGGGAATTGCCGCAGATACGCAGTATTTT. Its protein product is CASSRGGGIAADTQYF.

The chain couples TRBV14 to TRBJ1-5; unclear D gene. CDR3 length: 13 amino acids. Trimming took 2 bases from V and 11 from J, leaving 13 bases between them. Germline V CDR1 and CDR2: SGHDN, FVKESK. The DNA of the CDR3 is TGTGCCAGCAGCCAAAGTTCCGGGGATGCCCAGCATTTT. Translated: CASSQSSGDAQHF.

J is TRBJ2-5 and V is TRBV18; 9 nucleotides line up with TRBD1. Trimming at V came to 3 bases and at J to 5 bases, leaving 7 bases not matched to a gene. The germline gives CDR1 KGHSH, CDR2 LQKENI. This CDR3 has 15 residues. CDR3 sequence: CASSPLQGAGETQYF. The DNA for the CDR3 is TGTGCCAGCTCACCGTTACAGGGGGCCGGGGAGACCCAGTACTTC.

The chain combines TRBV3-1 (or the pseudogene TRBV3-2) with TRBJ1-4; D uncertain. The V gene's germline CDR1 is LGHDT and CDR2 YNNKEL (reference sequence). The CDR3 has 13 residues. The ends were cut back, 4 bases at V and 6 bases at J, with 9 bases in the middle. The CDR3 protein is CASSRGRYEKLFF. CDR3 nucleotide sequence: TGTGCCAGCAGCCGAGGCAGATATGAAAAACTGTTTTTT.